This T cell receptor (beta chain) was sequenced in a study of cytomegalovirus exposure and HLA in healthy donors. Across the study: Out of roughly 200 million T cells, an earlier analysis found fewer than 140 million unique TCR beta sequences in total.

It was with 60 Vbeta and 13 Jbeta primers that the PCR ran. Measured with immunoSEQ multiplex PCR; TCRdb has only the in-frame clones, and not every one. The data contain approximately 120,000 clones, about 84% of them singletons. Germline CDR1 reads LNHNV; CDR2 reads YYDKDF (reference sequence). The CDR3 totals 14 residues. Trimming removed 0 bases from V and 2 bases from J, with 5 bases in between. The sequencing sample was made of PBMCs. This clonotype was obtained from a man in his forties or fifties in good health and CMV-seronegative. V and J are TRBV15 and TRBJ1-5; no definite D call. The CDR3, as DNA: TGTGCCACCAGCAGAGAGGGAGGCAATCAGCCCCAGCATTTT. Protein: CATSREGGNQPQHF.